Each of the 16 T cell receptor beta chains below was sequenced from the same sample in a study of cytomegalovirus exposure and HLA in healthy donors. Libraries were prepared by immunoSEQ multiplex PCR; TCRdb keeps only in-frame clonotypes and omits some of them. Of fewer than 100,000 clones in the sample, approximately 94% were seen once. Sequencing used PBMCs. Every receptor here comes from a woman younger than 30 in good health and CMV-seropositive.

The chain combines TRBV4-2 with TRBJ2-1, with TRBD2 matching 9 bases. The trim removed 5 bases at V and 9 bases at J, leaving 11 bases unmatched. The germline CDR1 and CDR2 sequences are LGHNA and YNFKEQ. The CDR3 spans 15 residues. For the CDR3, the DNA is TGTGCCAGCAGCAAAGGGGGACTAGCTCTAGCTGAGCAGTTCTTC. It yields the protein CASSKGGLALAEQFF.

This clone was seen a few times. V is TRBV27 and J is TRBJ2-1; TRBD1 is a possible D gene (5 bases). V was pared by 3 bases and J by 7 bases, with 13 bases between. Germline CDR1 and CDR2: MNHEY and SMNVEV (reference sequence). This CDR3 spans 14 amino acids. As DNA, the CDR3 is TGTGCCAGCAGTTTGATCGACAGCGTTAATGAGCAGTTCTTC. It encodes CASSLIDSVNEQFF.

J is TRBJ1-3 and V is TRBV18; 10 bases are a match to TRBD1. Germline V lookup: CDR1 KGHSH, CDR2 LQKENI. J gave up 7 bases and V 5 bases, and 14 bases lay outside the gene matches. CDR3 length equals 17 residues. In nucleotides, the CDR3 is TGTGCCAGCTCAAGTCGACAGGGGGCGAATTCTAGGAACACCATATATTTT. It specifies CASSSRQGANSRNTIYF.

The J gene is TRBJ1-1, the V gene TRBV18; TRBD1 is a possible D gene (5 bases). Germline CDR1 is KGHSH and CDR2 is LQKENI. The length of the CDR3 is 14 residues. Trimming left V 2 bases short and J 5 bases short, with 12 bases between. The CDR3 is CASSPGAGRTEAFF. CDR3 coding DNA: TGTGCCAGCTCACCAGGAGCAGGGAGGACTGAAGCTTTCTTT.

The genes are TRBV4-3 and TRBJ1-5; D perhaps matches TRBD1 (5 bases). With 0 bases removed from V and 7 bases from J, the gap between germline ends came to 13 bases. The V gene's germline CDR1 is LGHNA and CDR2 YSLEER. This CDR3 is 15 amino acids long. The CDR3 sequence is CASSQDRQGQQPQHF. For the CDR3, the DNA is TGCGCCAGCAGCCAAGATCGCCAGGGTCAACAGCCCCAGCATTTT.

The gene calls are TRBV7-9 and TRBJ2-1; no clear D. Looked up from germline, CDR1 is SEHNR and CDR2 is FQNEAQ (reference sequence). V was clipped by 5 bases and J by 8 bases, with 25 bases between them. The CDR3 extends over 17 amino acids. The CDR3 region is CASSITPLGGEVDEQFF. CDR3 coding DNA: TGTGCCAGCAGCATAACCCCCCTTGGCGGAGAAGTAGATGAGCAGTTCTTC.

The V call is TRBV5-4, the J call TRBJ2-7, with a tentative D call TRBD1 (5 bases). The V end lost 2 bases, the J end lost 3 bases, and 15 bases lay between the germline ends. The CDR3 length is 15 residues. The V gene's germline CDR1 is SGHNT and CDR2 YYREEE (reference sequence). DNA for the CDR3: TGTGCCAGCAGCTTAGGGGCGGAGTCAGGCTACGAGCAGTACTTC. Amino acid sequence: CASSLGAESGYEQYF.

The chain combines TRBV7-9 with TRBJ2-5, with unresolved D. The CDR3 extends over 13 amino acids. V lost 2 bases, J lost 2 bases, and 6 bases lay in between. The germline gives CDR1 SEHNR, CDR2 FQNEAQ (reference sequence). The CDR3 spells CASSLRAQETQYF. For the CDR3, the DNA is TGTGCCAGCAGCTTAAGAGCACAAGAGACCCAGTACTTC.

Here the CDR3 DNA reads TGTGCCAGCAGCAAAGGACAGGGACCTGAAAAACTGTTTTTT. Its translation is CASSKGQGPEKLFF. The chain uses TRBV4-2 and TRBJ1-4; TRBD1 matches 8 bases. Germline V gives CDR1 LGHNA, CDR2 YNFKEQ. Trimming at V came to 5 bases and at J to 7 bases, leaving 6 bases not matched to a gene. This CDR3 contains 14 residues.

This clone appeared once. This rearrangement joins TRBV30 to TRBJ2-5, with 8 bases identical to TRBD1. The ends lost 3 bases at V and 4 bases at J; junction bases unmatched: 7. Germline CDR1 reads GTSNPN; CDR2 reads SVGIG (reference sequence). The CDR3 loop spans 14 amino acids. CDR3 sequence: CAWRSQGARETQYF. For the CDR3, the DNA is TGTGCCTGGAGGTCCCAGGGGGCACGAGAGACCCAGTACTTC.

This chain's CDR3 is CASSGDVGGDEKLFF. As DNA, the CDR3 is TGTGCCAGCAGCGGGGATGTAGGGGGCGATGAAAAACTGTTTTTT. The chain joins TRBV5-8 to TRBJ1-4; 7 bases are a match to TRBD1. With 4 bases clipped from V and 6 bases from J, the junction kept 9 bases outside the gene matches. This CDR3 is 15 amino acids long. Germline CDR1 is SGHTS and CDR2 is YDEGEE.

V usage is TRBV25-1 and J usage is TRBJ2-1; no clear D gene. Germline loops: CDR1 MGHDK, CDR2 SYGVNS. The V gene lost 5 bases and the J gene lost 7 bases, with 6 bases spanning the gap. The CDR3 is 11 amino acids. CDR3 bases: TGTGCCAGCAGTTCCGGGAATGAGCAGTTCTTC. It specifies CASSSGNEQFF.

This chain joins TRBV4-3 and TRBJ2-3; TRBD2 matches 11 bases. This CDR3 comprises 17 residues. Germline V lookup: CDR1 LGHNA, CDR2 YSLEER. The V gene end was trimmed by 4 bases and the J gene end by 2 bases; junction bases not matched to a gene: 8. As DNA, the CDR3 is TGCGCCAGCAGCCTCGACGTACTAGCGGGAGTCACAGATACGCAGTATTTT. It is translated as CASSLDVLAGVTDTQYF.

CDR3 sequence: CASSDPTRDTGNTIYF. The CDR3 DNA reads TGTGCCAGCAGTGACCCGACCCGGGACACAGGAAACACCATATATTTT. This chain joins TRBV6-1 and TRBJ1-3; possible D gene TRBD1, 6 bases. The V end was cut by 3 bases, the J end by 4 bases, with 16 bases between. This CDR3 is built from 16 residues. CDR1 and CDR2 from the germline V gene are MNHNS and SASEGT.

The chain recombines TRBV25-1 with TRBJ1-2; possible D gene TRBD1, 6 bases. Trimming took 3 bases from V and 8 from J, leaving 10 bases between them. The CDR3 is 12 amino acids. Germline CDR1 reads MGHDK; CDR2 reads SYGVNS. The DNA for the CDR3 is TGTGCCAGCAGTGACCAGGGGAGAGGCTACACCTTC. It is translated as CASSDQGRGYTF.

This clone was seen a few times. This chain uses TRBV5-1 with TRBJ2-1; 13 nucleotides align to TRBD2. Germline V gives CDR1 SGHRS, CDR2 YFSETQ. Trimming removed 6 bases from V and 4 bases from J; junction bases left unmatched: 4. The CDR3 contains 15 residues. CDR3 amino acids: CASKLAGGSYNEQFF. In DNA form, the CDR3 reads TGCGCCAGCAAACTAGCGGGAGGGTCTTACAATGAGCAGTTCTTC.